The 12 T cell receptor beta chains below come from one sample, sequenced in a study of glioma-infiltrating T cells after dendritic cell vaccination. Using immunoSEQ multiplex PCR, the repertoire was profiled, and TCRdb retains in-frame clones only, with some absent. The sample yields fewer than 50,000 clones, 65% to 90% seen once. Specimen: blood, collected before dendritic cell vaccination. The receptors were gathered from a human donor with glioblastoma.

V and J are TRBV7-3 and TRBJ2-2; D is unresolved. V was pared by 5 bases and J by 7 bases, with 8 bases between. The CDR3 length is 12 residues. The germline V gene has CDR1 SGHTA and CDR2 FQGTGA. CDR3 DNA sequence: TGTGCCAGCAGCCCCGACTTCGGGGAGCTGTTTTTT. Its protein is CASSPDFGELFF. The variable domain in full, completed from reference TRBV7-3 and TRBJ2-2, reads GAGVSQTPSNKVTEKGKYVELRCDPISGHTALYWYRQSLGQGPEFLIYFQGTGAADDSGLPNDRFFAVRPEGSVSTLKIQRTERGDSAVYLCASSPDFGELFFGEGSRLTVL.

The J gene is TRBJ1-2, the V gene TRBV4-2, with D unclear. Germline V CDR1 and CDR2: LGHNA, YNFKEQ. The length of the CDR3 is 14 residues. V was trimmed by 1 base and J by 4 bases, leaving 10 bases between them. The CDR3 spells CASSQGAGSYGYTF. The CDR3 coding sequence is TGTGCCAGCAGCCAAGGGGCAGGATCCTATGGCTACACCTTC.

V and J are TRBV19 and TRBJ1-6, with D possibly being TRBD1 (6 bases). Trimming shortened V by 1 base and J by 7 bases, and 11 bases separated the two germline ends. Germline V gene sequence: CDR1 LNHDA, CDR2 SQIVND (reference sequence). The CDR3 is 15 amino acids. The CDR3 reads CASSIVGGANSPLHF. CDR3 sequence (DNA): TGTGCCAGTAGTATAGTAGGGGGGGCGAATTCACCCCTCCACTTT.

This chain joins TRBV27 and TRBJ2-2; tentatively, D is TRBD2 (6 bases). With 6 bases removed from V and 0 bases from J, the gap between germline ends came to 11 bases. The CDR3 covers 15 residues. Per the germline V gene, CDR1 is MNHEY and CDR2 is SMNVEV (reference sequence). This chain's CDR3 is CASRLGTSNTGELFF. The CDR3 DNA sequence: TGTGCCAGCAGACTCGGGACTTCGAACACCGGGGAGCTGTTTTTT.

V gene TRBV29-1 combines with J gene TRBJ2-7; possible D gene TRBD1, 5 bases. The CDR3 length is 13 residues. In germline, CDR1 is SQVTM, CDR2 ANQGSEA. V was clipped by 3 bases and J by 0 bases, with 9 bases between them. The CDR3 protein is CSVEHRSSYEQYF. The CDR3, as DNA: TGCAGCGTTGAGCACAGGAGCTCCTACGAGCAGTACTTC.

The V call is TRBV11-2, the J call TRBJ1-3; D remains ambiguous. Trimming took 0 bases from V and 3 from J, leaving 6 bases between them. Germline loops: CDR1 SGHAT, CDR2 FQNNGV. The CDR3 spans 14 residues. CDR3 sequence: CASSLEAVGNTIYF. The CDR3 coding sequence is TGTGCCAGCAGCTTAGAGGCCGTTGGAAACACCATATATTTT.

This chain uses TRBV15 with TRBJ1-4; D not certain. The CDR3 length is 14 residues. Germline loops: CDR1 LNHNV, CDR2 YYDKDF (reference sequence). With 3 bases removed from V and 7 bases from J, the gap between germline ends came to 12 bases. In DNA form, the CDR3 reads TGTGCCACCAGCAGGACGCCCGGAGGTGAAAAACTGTTTTTT. It encodes CATSRTPGGEKLFF.

This clone was counted once. The CDR3 bases are TGTGCCAGTAGTTCACTGGCGGGGGTCCCCAATGAGCAGTTCTTC. Translated: CASSSLAGVPNEQFF. The V gene is TRBV19, the J gene TRBJ2-1; TRBD2 matches 7 bases. The CDR3 consists of 15 residues. Germline CDR1 and CDR2: LNHDA and SQIVND (reference sequence). The J segment lost 6 bases and the V segment lost 5 bases, leaving 10 bases of the junction unmatched.

The chain employs TRBV6-5 and TRBJ1-4, with TRBD1 identical over 7 bases. The CDR3 contains 16 residues. From germline, CDR1 is MNHEY and CDR2 SVGAGI. With V trimmed by 2 bases and J by 3 bases, 6 bases remained unmatched. CDR3 sequence: CASSYEGAISNEKLFF. CDR3 bases: TGTGCCAGCAGTTACGAGGGGGCGATATCTAATGAAAAACTGTTTTTT.

The chain has TRBV21-1 and TRBJ1-4. TRBV21-1 is tagged as a pseudogene. The CDR3 contains 18 residues. CDR3 region: CASSKRTEAGGTNEKLFF. CDR3 coding DNA: TGTGCCAGCAGCAAACGTACGGAGGCCGGGGGTACTAATGAAAAACTGTTTTTT.

The chain links TRBV18 to TRBJ1-2; TRBD1 matches 7 bases. The CDR3 has 14 residues. The V and J ends lost 4 bases and 3 bases, in that order; junction bases with no gene match: 5. Germline-derived CDR1 and CDR2 are KGHSH and LQKENI. CDR3 sequence reads: CASSRPGQDYGYTF. CDR3 bases: TGTGCCAGCTCACGACCTGGACAGGACTATGGCTACACCTTC.

This chain joins TRBV27 and TRBJ1-4; D gene uncertain. CDR1 and CDR2 from the germline V gene are MNHEY and SMNVEV (reference sequence). V lost 2 bases and J lost 0, with 7 bases in between. The CDR3 extends over 15 amino acids. In nucleotides, the CDR3 is TGTGCCAGCAGTTTAAGGAGAACAACTAATGAAAAACTGTTTTTT. Translating gives CASSLRRTTNEKLFF.